A selection of T cell receptor beta chains follows, all from one sample in a study of CD8+CD57+ T cells in acquired aplastic anemia. TCRdb fed the reads into MiXCR, producing one record per CDR3 protein. The sample has about 160,000 distinct CDR3 sequences, 45% to 55% seen once. Sequenced sample: sorted CD4+, CD8+, or CD8+CD57+ T cells (not recorded which) from PBMCs. Receptors were obtained from a human donor with aplastic anemia. CDR3s include the opening cysteine and the closing phenylalanine or tryptophan. Fields, in order: D gene, J gene, V gene, clone size, CDR3 protein, CDR3 DNA. The D gene is left open where the match is weak. Clone size, where shown, is once, few, many, or a class for clones that have expanded.

D gene: -
J gene: TRBJ1-2
V gene: TRBV10-3
clone size: once
CDR3 protein: CALKPSGPGGYTF
CDR3 DNA: TGTGCACTCAAACCCTCGGGGCCAGGCGGCTACACCTTC

D gene: -
J gene: TRBJ2-7
V gene: TRBV13
clone size: -
CDR3 protein: CASSSSGGAYEQYF
CDR3 DNA: TGTGCCAGCAGCTCTTCTGGGGGTGCCTACGAGCAGTACTTC

D gene: -
J gene: TRBJ2-6
V gene: TRBV5-1
clone size: many
CDR3 protein: CASRFYEVPAGANVLTF
CDR3 DNA: TGCGCCAGCAGATTCTACGAGGTCCCGGCTGGGGCCAACGTCCTGACTTTC

D gene: TRBD1
J gene: TRBJ2-7
V gene: TRBV24-1
clone size: -
CDR3 protein: CATNRTGDEQYF
CDR3 DNA: TGTGCCACCAATCGGACAGGGGACGAGCAGTACTTC

D gene: -
J gene: TRBJ1-6
V gene: TRBV5-8
clone size: once
CDR3 protein: CASTAVSPLHF
CDR3 DNA: TGTGCCAGCACCGCAGTATCACCCCTCCACTTT

D gene: -
J gene: TRBJ1-5
V gene: TRBV6-5
clone size: -
CDR3 protein: CASSLEGGQPQHF
CDR3 DNA: TGTGCCAGCAGTCTCGAGGGGGGTCAGCCCCAGCATTTT

D gene: -
J gene: TRBJ2-2
V gene: TRBV6-1
clone size: -
CDR3 protein: CASRSLPQSTGELLF
CDR3 DNA: TGTGCCAGCAGGAGCCTACCCCAAAGTACCGGGGAGCTGCTTTTT

D gene: TRBD1
J gene: TRBJ2-6
V gene: TRBV10-3
clone size: -
CDR3 protein: CAISESRGRGSGANVLTF
CDR3 DNA: TGTGCCATCAGTGAGTCGAGGGGGCGAGGATCTGGGGCCAACGTCCTGACTTTC

D gene: -
J gene: TRBJ2-7
V gene: TRBV5-1
clone size: many
CDR3 protein: CASSFRQPYEQYF
CDR3 DNA: TGCGCCAGCAGCTTCCGGCAGCCTTACGAGCAGTACTTC

D gene: -
J gene: TRBJ2-5
V gene: TRBV24-1
clone size: -
CDR3 protein: CATSDADREEAQYF
CDR3 DNA: TGTGCCACCAGTGACGCAGACAGGGAGGAGGCCCAGTACTTC

D gene: TRBD1
J gene: TRBJ1-5
V gene: TRBV20-1
clone size: many
CDR3 protein: CSAVPGTANQPQHF
CDR3 DNA: TGCAGTGCTGTCCCCGGGACAGCAAATCAGCCCCAGCATTTT

D gene: TRBD2
J gene: TRBJ2-1
V gene: TRBV30
clone size: -
CDR3 protein: CAWKFVGGMNEQFF
CDR3 DNA: TGTGCCTGGAAGTTTGTGGGAGGGATGAATGAGCAGTTCTTC

D gene: -
J gene: TRBJ2-1
V gene: TRBV6-1
clone size: -
CDR3 protein: CASSEAGVSYNEQFF
CDR3 DNA: TGTGCCAGCAGTGAAGCTGGGGTCTCCTACAATGAGCAGTTCTTC

D gene: -
J gene: TRBJ1-5
V gene: TRBV7-8
clone size: -
CDR3 protein: CASSLGGIQPQHF
CDR3 DNA: TGTGCCAGCAGCCTGGGGGGTATTCAGCCCCAGCATTTT

D gene: TRBD2
J gene: TRBJ2-3
V gene: TRBV5-1
clone size: once
CDR3 protein: CASSSGLAGNTDTQYF
CDR3 DNA: TGCGCCAGCAGCTCCGGACTAGCGGGGAACACAGATACGCAGTATTTT

D gene: -
J gene: TRBJ1-2
V gene: TRBV6-2/TRBV6-3
clone size: -
CDR3 protein: CASSYYARPGQGFRGYTF
CDR3 DNA: TGTGCCAGCAGTTACTACGCGAGGCCCGGGCAGGGCTTCAGGGGCTACACCTTC

D gene: -
J gene: TRBJ2-4
V gene: TRBV19
clone size: -
CDR3 protein: CASSMGVGQIAKNIQYF
CDR3 DNA: TGTGCCAGTAGTATGGGGGTGGGCCAGATAGCCAAAAACATTCAGTACTTC

D gene: -
J gene: TRBJ2-1
V gene: TRBV7-9
clone size: -
CDR3 protein: CASSFSNNEQFF
CDR3 DNA: TGTGCCAGCAGCTTCTCTAACAATGAGCAGTTCTTC

D gene: TRBD1
J gene: TRBJ1-5
V gene: TRBV29-1
clone size: -
CDR3 protein: CSVGSDRGSQHF
CDR3 DNA: TGCAGCGTCGGTTCCGACAGGGGGTCCCAGCATTTT

D gene: -
J gene: TRBJ2-3
V gene: TRBV24-1
clone size: -
CDR3 protein: CATSGRGSTDTQYF
CDR3 DNA: TGTGCCACCAGTGGCCGAGGTAGCACAGATACGCAGTATTTT

D gene: TRBD1
J gene: TRBJ1-2
V gene: TRBV2
clone size: -
CDR3 protein: CASDYMLTGTGNYGYTF
CDR3 DNA: TGTGCCAGCGATTACATGCTAACCGGGACAGGGAACTATGGCTACACCTTC

D gene: -
J gene: TRBJ2-3
V gene: TRBV5-5
clone size: many
CDR3 protein: CASSPPYRDTQYF
CDR3 DNA: TGTGCCAGCAGCCCTCCGTACCGGGATACGCAGTATTTT

D gene: -
J gene: TRBJ1-1
V gene: TRBV10-3
clone size: few
CDR3 protein: CAIGIREGRSEAFF
CDR3 DNA: TGTGCCATCGGGATTCGGGAGGGTCGGAGTGAAGCTTTCTTT

D gene: -
J gene: TRBJ1-5
V gene: TRBV19
clone size: many
CDR3 protein: CASPRKPQHF
CDR3 DNA: TGTGCCAGTCCTCGCAAGCCCCAGCATTTT

D gene: TRBD2
J gene: TRBJ2-7
V gene: TRBV7-9
clone size: many
CDR3 protein: CASSLTGTSFHEQYF
CDR3 DNA: TGTGCCAGCAGCTTAACCGGGACTAGCTTCCACGAGCAGTACTTC

D gene: TRBD2
J gene: TRBJ2-2
V gene: TRBV7-3
clone size: many
CDR3 protein: CASSLTTLAGVTGELFF
CDR3 DNA: TGTGCCAGCAGCTTAACTACCCTAGCGGGAGTCACCGGGGAGCTGTTTTTT

D gene: -
J gene: TRBJ1-2
V gene: TRBV19
clone size: -
CDR3 protein: CASSIRGEGGYTF
CDR3 DNA: TGTGCCAGTAGTATCCGGGGGGAGGGTGGCTACACCTTC

D gene: -
J gene: TRBJ2-1
V gene: TRBV12-3/TRBV12-4
clone size: many
CDR3 protein: CASSPAVNEQFF
CDR3 DNA: TGTGCCAGCAGCCCGGCGGTTAATGAGCAGTTCTTC

D gene: TRBD1
J gene: TRBJ1-6
V gene: TRBV13
clone size: few
CDR3 protein: CASSLGDRDNSPLHF
CDR3 DNA: TGTGCCAGCAGCTTGGGGGACAGGGATAATTCACCCCTCCACTTT

D gene: -
J gene: TRBJ2-1
V gene: TRBV6-2/TRBV6-3
clone size: many
CDR3 protein: CASSYSSREEFF
CDR3 DNA: TGTGCCAGCAGTTACTCCTCTAGGGAAGAGTTCTTC

D gene: -
J gene: TRBJ2-6
V gene: TRBV5-4
clone size: -
CDR3 protein: CASRNTGSGANVLTF
CDR3 DNA: TGTGCCAGCAGGAATACAGGATCTGGGGCCAACGTCCTGACTTTC

D gene: -
J gene: TRBJ1-6
V gene: TRBV20-1
clone size: -
CDR3 protein: CSAGLGGTNSPPHF
CDR3 DNA: TGCAGTGCAGGCCTAGGGGGGACTAATTCACCCCCCCACTTT

D gene: TRBD1
J gene: TRBJ1-2
V gene: TRBV12-3/TRBV12-4
clone size: many
CDR3 protein: CASSANPGQGNSYGYTF
CDR3 DNA: TGTGCCAGCAGTGCTAACCCGGGACAGGGCAATTCCTATGGCTACACCTTC

D gene: -
J gene: TRBJ2-5
V gene: TRBV7-3
clone size: many
CDR3 protein: CASSLTPGQQETQYF
CDR3 DNA: TGTGCCAGCAGCCTAACCCCCGGACAGCAAGAGACCCAGTACTTC

D gene: -
J gene: TRBJ1-2
V gene: TRBV20-1
clone size: -
CDR3 protein: CSAREAVNYGYTF
CDR3 DNA: TGCAGTGCTAGAGAGGCTGTTAACTATGGCTACACCTTC

D gene: TRBD1
J gene: TRBJ1-1
V gene: TRBV11-2
clone size: many
CDR3 protein: CASSLTQGADEAFF
CDR3 DNA: TGTGCCAGCAGCCTAACACAGGGGGCGGATGAAGCTTTCTTT

D gene: TRBD2
J gene: TRBJ2-7
V gene: TRBV9
clone size: many
CDR3 protein: CASTTGLASNEQYF
CDR3 DNA: TGTGCCAGCACCACCGGACTAGCGAGCAACGAGCAGTACTTC

D gene: TRBD2
J gene: TRBJ2-7
V gene: TRBV2
clone size: -
CDR3 protein: CASSENSGSLGEQYF
CDR3 DNA: TGTGCCAGCAGTGAGAATAGCGGGAGTTTGGGCGAGCAGTACTTC

D gene: -
J gene: TRBJ2-7
V gene: TRBV7-2
clone size: -
CDR3 protein: CASRLTLSSSEQYF
CDR3 DNA: TGTGCCAGCAGACTGACACTATCTTCCTCCGAGCAGTACTTC

D gene: -
J gene: TRBJ2-1
V gene: TRBV24-1
clone size: few
CDR3 protein: CATSDSGWDEQFF
CDR3 DNA: TGTGCCACCAGTGATTCAGGGTGGGATGAGCAGTTCTTC

D gene: -
J gene: TRBJ1-2
V gene: TRBV29-1
clone size: -
CDR3 protein: CSVGTDSGGYTF
CDR3 DNA: TGCAGCGTCGGCACAGACTCGGGCGGCTACACCTTC

D gene: -
J gene: TRBJ2-7
V gene: TRBV27
clone size: few
CDR3 protein: CASSSLGGSSEQYF
CDR3 DNA: TGTGCCAGCAGTTCCCTCGGGGGTTCCTCCGAGCAGTACTTC

D gene: TRBD2
J gene: TRBJ2-5
V gene: TRBV9
clone size: many
CDR3 protein: CASSLTSAGGPKETQYF
CDR3 DNA: TGTGCCAGCAGCTTAACATCAGCGGGAGGTCCCAAAGAGACCCAGTACTTC

D gene: -
J gene: TRBJ2-2
V gene: TRBV2
clone size: -
CDR3 protein: CASIGLRELFF
CDR3 DNA: TGTGCCAGCATAGGTCTGCGGGAGCTGTTTTTT

D gene: -
J gene: TRBJ1-2
V gene: TRBV6-1
clone size: -
CDR3 protein: CASSDVRTQPNYGYTF
CDR3 DNA: TGTGCCAGCAGTGACGTCAGGACACAACCTAACTATGGCTACACCTTC

D gene: TRBD1
J gene: TRBJ2-7
V gene: TRBV20-1
clone size: few
CDR3 protein: CSVNTGDLGYEQYF
CDR3 DNA: TGCAGTGTTAATACAGGGGATCTAGGCTACGAGCAGTACTTC

D gene: -
J gene: TRBJ2-1
V gene: TRBV24-1
clone size: -
CDR3 protein: CATSDPGGERYNEQFF
CDR3 DNA: TGTGCCACCAGTGACCCCGGAGGGGAACGATACAATGAGCAGTTCTTC

D gene: -
J gene: TRBJ2-1
V gene: TRBV27
clone size: -
CDR3 protein: CASTLRDASYNEQFF
CDR3 DNA: TGTGCCAGCACCCTCCGGGACGCATCCTACAATGAGCAGTTCTTC

D gene: -
J gene: TRBJ2-6
V gene: TRBV6-2/TRBV6-3
clone size: many
CDR3 protein: CASRTGTDSGANVLTF
CDR3 DNA: TGTGCCAGCAGGACCGGGACGGACTCTGGGGCCAACGTCCTGACTTTC

D gene: TRBD1
J gene: TRBJ2-2
V gene: TRBV11-2
clone size: -
CDR3 protein: CASSTSTGVNTGELFF
CDR3 DNA: TGTGCCAGCAGTACATCCACAGGGGTGAACACCGGGGAGCTGTTTTTT